This T cell receptor beta chain was found in a study of T cells after yellow fever vaccination. Germline CDR1 is KGHSH and CDR2 is LQKENI. V gave up 6 bases and J gave up 2 bases, with 15 bases separating them. There are 15 residues in the CDR3. In TCRdb, the 5' RACE reads were re-called with MiXCR into one record per CDR3 protein. The table lists roughly 300,000 distinct CDR3 sequences, about 6.6% of them singletons. Notes on the study in general: Reappearance after the booster was seen for most primary-vaccination clones, at more than 95% CD4 and about 90% CD8.

In this sample, this clonotype turned up many times. Its target is not known. This TCR derives from a man younger than 35 who received the YFV17D yellow fever vaccine. This specimen consisted of PBMCs, obtained 45 days after the first yellow fever vaccination. The V call is TRBV18, the J call TRBJ2-3; a possible D gene is TRBD2 (6 bases). This CDR3 is CASSSTGGNTDTQYF. The CDR3 coding sequence is TGTGCCAGCTCTAGTACCGGGGGAAACACAGATACGCAGTATTTT.